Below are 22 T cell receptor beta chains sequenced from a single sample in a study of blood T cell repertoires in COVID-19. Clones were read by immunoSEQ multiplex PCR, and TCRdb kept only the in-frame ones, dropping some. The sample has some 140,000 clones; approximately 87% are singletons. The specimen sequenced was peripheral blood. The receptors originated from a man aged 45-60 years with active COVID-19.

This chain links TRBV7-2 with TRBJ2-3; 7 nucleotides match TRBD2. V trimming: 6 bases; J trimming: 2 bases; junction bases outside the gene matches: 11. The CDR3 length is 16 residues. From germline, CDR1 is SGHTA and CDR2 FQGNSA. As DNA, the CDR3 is TGTGCCAGCAGGGGGCGAAGGCTAGCGGACACAGATACGCAGTATTTT. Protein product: CASRGRRLADTDTQYF.

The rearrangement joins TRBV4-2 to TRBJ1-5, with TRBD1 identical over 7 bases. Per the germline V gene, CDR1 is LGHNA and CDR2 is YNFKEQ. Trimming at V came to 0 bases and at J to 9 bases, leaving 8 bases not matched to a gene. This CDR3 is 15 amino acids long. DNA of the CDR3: TGTGCCAGCAGCCAAGAGGGACAGTCCGCCTGGCCCCAGCATTTT. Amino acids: CASSQEGQSAWPQHF.

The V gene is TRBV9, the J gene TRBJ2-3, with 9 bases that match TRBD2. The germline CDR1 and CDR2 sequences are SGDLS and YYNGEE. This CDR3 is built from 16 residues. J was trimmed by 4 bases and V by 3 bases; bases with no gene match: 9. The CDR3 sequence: CASSAEGAGGADTQYF. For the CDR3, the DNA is TGTGCCAGCAGCGCCGAGGGAGCGGGGGGTGCAGATACGCAGTATTTT.

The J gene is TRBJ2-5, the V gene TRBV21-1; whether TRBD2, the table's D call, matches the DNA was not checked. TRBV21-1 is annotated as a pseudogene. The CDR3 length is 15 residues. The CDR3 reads CATRELAGGRETQYF. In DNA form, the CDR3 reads TGTGCCACCAGGGAACTAGCGGGGGGAAGAGAGACCCAGTACTTC.

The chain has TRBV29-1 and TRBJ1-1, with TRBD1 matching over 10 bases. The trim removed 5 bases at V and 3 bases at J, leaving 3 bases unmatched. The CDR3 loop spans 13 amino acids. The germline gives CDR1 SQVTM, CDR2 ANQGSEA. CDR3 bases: TGCAGCGTTCGGACAGGGGGTTACACTGAAGCTTTCTTT. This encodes CSVRTGGYTEAFF.

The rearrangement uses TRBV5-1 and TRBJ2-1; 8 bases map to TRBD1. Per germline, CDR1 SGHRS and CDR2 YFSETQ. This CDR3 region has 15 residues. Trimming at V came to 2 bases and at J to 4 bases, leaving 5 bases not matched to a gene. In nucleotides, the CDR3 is TGCGCCAGCAGCTTCGGACAGGGACTGTACAATGAGCAGTTCTTC. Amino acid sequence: CASSFGQGLYNEQFF.

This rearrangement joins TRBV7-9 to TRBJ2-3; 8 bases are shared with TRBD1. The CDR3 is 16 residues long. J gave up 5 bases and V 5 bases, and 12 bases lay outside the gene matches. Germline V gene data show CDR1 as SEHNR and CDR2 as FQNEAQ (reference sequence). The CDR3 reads CASSRNTGGTQDTQYF. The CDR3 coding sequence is TGTGCCAGCAGCCGTAATACAGGGGGTACTCAAGATACGCAGTATTTT.

CDR3 protein: CASRLQLTTGYTF. The CDR3 DNA is TGTGCCAGCAGACTACAGCTGACTACGGGCTACACCTTC. J is TRBJ1-2 and V is TRBV2; D call uncertain. Germline CDR1 and CDR2: SNHLY and FYNNEI. The V end lost 6 bases, the J end lost 8 bases, and 16 bases lay between the germline ends. The CDR3 contains 13 residues.

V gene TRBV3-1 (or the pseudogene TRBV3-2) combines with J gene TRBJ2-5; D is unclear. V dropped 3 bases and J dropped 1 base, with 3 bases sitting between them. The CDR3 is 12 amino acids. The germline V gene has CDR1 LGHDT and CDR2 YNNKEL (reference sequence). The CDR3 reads CASSQSQETQYF. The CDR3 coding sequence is TGTGCCAGCAGCCAGAGCCAAGAGACCCAGTACTTC.

The chain's CDR3 is CASSGQHEKLFF. The CDR3 DNA sequence: TGTGCCAGCTCGGGACAGCATGAAAAACTGTTTTTT. The V gene is TRBV7-9, the J gene TRBJ1-4, with 7 nucleotides matching TRBD1. Germline V gene sequence: CDR1 SEHNR, CDR2 FQNEAQ (reference sequence). The ends lost 8 bases at V and 6 bases at J; junction bases unmatched: 3. The CDR3 length is 12 residues.

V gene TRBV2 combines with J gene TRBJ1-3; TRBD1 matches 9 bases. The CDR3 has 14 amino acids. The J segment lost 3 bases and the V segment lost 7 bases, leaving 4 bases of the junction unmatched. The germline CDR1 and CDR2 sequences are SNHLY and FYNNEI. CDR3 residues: CASKDRGLGNTIYF. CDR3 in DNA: TGTGCCAGCAAGGACAGGGGACTTGGAAACACCATATATTTT.

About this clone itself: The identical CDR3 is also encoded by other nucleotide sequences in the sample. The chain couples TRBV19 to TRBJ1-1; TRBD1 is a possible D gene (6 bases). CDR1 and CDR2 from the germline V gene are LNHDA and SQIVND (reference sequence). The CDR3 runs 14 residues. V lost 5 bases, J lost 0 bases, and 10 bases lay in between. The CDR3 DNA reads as TGTGCCAGTAGTGCCGGGGGGCTGAACACTGAAGCTTTCTTT. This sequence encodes CASSAGGLNTEAFF. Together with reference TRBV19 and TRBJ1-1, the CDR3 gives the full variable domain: DGGITQSPKYLFRKEGQNVTLSCEQNLNHDAMYWYRQDPGQGLRLIYYSQIVNDFQKGDIAEGYSVSREKKESFPLTVTSAQKNPTAFYLCASSAGGLNTEAFFGQGTRLTVV.

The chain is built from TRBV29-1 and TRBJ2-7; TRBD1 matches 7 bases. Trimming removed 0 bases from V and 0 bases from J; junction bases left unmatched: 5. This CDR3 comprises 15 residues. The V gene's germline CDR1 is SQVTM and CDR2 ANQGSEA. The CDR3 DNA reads TGCAGCGTTGAAGATCCGGACAGGAGCTCCTACGAGCAGTACTTC. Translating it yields CSVEDPDRSSYEQYF.

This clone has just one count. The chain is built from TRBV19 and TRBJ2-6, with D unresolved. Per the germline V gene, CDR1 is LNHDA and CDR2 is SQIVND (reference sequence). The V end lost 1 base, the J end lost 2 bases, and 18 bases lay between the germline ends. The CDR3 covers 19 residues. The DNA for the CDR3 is TGTGCCAGTAGTATAGCATTATCTGGGCCCTCGCCTGGGGCCAACGTCCTGACTTTC. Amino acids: CASSIALSGPSPGANVLTF.

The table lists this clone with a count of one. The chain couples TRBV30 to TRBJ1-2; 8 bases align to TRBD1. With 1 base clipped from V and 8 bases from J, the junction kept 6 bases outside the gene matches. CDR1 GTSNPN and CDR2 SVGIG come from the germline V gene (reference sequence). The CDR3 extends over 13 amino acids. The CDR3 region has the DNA TGTGCCTGGAGTGAAGGACAGGGAGGAGGCTACACCTTC. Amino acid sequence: CAWSEGQGGGYTF.

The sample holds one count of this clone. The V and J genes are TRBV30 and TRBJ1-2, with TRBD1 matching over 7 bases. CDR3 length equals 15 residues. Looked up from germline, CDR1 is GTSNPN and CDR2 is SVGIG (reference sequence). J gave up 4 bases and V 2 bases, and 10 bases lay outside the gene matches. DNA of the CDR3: TGTGCCTGGAGTTACAGGGGATCGAGGACCTATGGCTACACCTTC. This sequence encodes CAWSYRGSRTYGYTF.

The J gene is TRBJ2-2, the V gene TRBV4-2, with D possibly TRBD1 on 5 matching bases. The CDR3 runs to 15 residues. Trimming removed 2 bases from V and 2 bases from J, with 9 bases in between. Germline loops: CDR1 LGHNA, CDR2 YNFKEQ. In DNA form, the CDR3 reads TGTGCCAGCAGCCAACATGGGGCTAACACCGGGGAGCTGTTTTTT. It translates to CASSQHGANTGELFF.

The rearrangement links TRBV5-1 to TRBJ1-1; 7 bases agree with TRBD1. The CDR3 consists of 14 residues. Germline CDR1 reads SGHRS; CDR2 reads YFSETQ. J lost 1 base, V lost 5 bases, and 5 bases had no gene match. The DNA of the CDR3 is TGCGCCAGCAGTATCGGGACAGCGAACACTGAAGCTTTCTTT. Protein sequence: CASSIGTANTEAFF.

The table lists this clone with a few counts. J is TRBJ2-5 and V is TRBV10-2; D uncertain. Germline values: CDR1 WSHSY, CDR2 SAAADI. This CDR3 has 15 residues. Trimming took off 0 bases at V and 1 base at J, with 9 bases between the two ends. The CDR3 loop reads CASSESETSQETQYF. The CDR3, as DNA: TGCGCCAGCAGTGAGTCGGAGACTTCCCAAGAGACCCAGTACTTC.

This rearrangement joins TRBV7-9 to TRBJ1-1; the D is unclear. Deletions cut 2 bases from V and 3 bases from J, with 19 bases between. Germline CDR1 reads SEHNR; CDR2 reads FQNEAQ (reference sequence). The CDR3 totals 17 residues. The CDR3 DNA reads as TGTGCCAGCAGCTTACCTTTAGACCGACTAATGCACACTGAAGCTTTCTTT. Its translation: CASSLPLDRLMHTEAFF.

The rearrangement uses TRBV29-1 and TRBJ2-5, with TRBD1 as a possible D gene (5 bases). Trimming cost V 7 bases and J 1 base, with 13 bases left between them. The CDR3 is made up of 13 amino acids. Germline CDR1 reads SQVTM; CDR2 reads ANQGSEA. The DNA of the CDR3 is TGCAGCGCATCTTCAGGGTCCCAAGAGACCCAGTACTTC. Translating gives CSASSGSQETQYF. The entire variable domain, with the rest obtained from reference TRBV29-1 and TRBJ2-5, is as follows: SAVISQKPSRDICQRGTSLTIQCQVDSQVTMMFWYRQQPGQSLTLIATANQGSEATYESGFVIDKFPISRPNLTFSTLTVSNMSPEDSSIYLCSASSGSQETQYFGPGTRLLVL.

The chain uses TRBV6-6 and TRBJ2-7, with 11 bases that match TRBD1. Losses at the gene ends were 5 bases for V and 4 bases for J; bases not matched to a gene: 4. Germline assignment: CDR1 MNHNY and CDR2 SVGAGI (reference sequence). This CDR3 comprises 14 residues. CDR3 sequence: CASSIGQGAYEQYF. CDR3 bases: TGTGCCAGCAGTATCGGACAGGGGGCTTACGAGCAGTACTTC.